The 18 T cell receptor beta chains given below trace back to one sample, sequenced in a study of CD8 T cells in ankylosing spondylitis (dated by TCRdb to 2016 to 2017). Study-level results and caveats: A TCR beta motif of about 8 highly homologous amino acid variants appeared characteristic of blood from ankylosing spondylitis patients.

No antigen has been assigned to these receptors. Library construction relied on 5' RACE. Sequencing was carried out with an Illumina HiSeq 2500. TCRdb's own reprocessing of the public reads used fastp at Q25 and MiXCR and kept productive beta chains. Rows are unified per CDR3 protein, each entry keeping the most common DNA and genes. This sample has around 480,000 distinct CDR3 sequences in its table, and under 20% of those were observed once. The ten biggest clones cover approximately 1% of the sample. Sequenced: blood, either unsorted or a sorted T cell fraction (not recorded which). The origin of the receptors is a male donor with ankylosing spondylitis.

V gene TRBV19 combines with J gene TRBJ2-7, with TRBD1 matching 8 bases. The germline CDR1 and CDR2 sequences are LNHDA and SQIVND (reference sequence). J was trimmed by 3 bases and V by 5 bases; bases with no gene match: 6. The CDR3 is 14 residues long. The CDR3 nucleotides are TGTGCCAGTAGTTTGACAGGGGCGGGCTACGAGCAGTACTTC. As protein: CASSLTGAGYEQYF.

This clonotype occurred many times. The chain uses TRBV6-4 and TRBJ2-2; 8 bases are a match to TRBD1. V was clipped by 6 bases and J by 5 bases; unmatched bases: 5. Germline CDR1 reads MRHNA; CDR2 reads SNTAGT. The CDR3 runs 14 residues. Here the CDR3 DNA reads TGTGCCAGCAGCCCGGACAGGGTTACCGGGGAGCTGTTTTTT. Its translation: CASSPDRVTGELFF.

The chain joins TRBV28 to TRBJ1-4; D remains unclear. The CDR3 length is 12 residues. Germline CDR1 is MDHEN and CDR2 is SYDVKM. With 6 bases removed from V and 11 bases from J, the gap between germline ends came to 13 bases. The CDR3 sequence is CASSPGKEKLFF. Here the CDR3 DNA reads TGTGCCAGCAGCCCAGGCAAGGAGAAACTGTTTTTT.

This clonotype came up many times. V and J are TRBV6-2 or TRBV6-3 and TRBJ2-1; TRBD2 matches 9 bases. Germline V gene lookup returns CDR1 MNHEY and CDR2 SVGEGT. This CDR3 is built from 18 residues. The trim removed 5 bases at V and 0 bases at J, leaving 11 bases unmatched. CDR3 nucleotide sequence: TGTGCCAGCAGTCACGGGACTAGCCTAAAAAGCTCCTACAATGAGCAGTTCTTC. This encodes CASSHGTSLKSSYNEQFF.

The chain's CDR3 is CASSPWAGTDTQYF. DNA for the CDR3: TGCGCCAGCAGCCCATGGGCGGGCACAGATACGCAGTATTTT. The chain uses TRBV5-1 and TRBJ2-3; D is uncertain. This CDR3 comprises 14 residues. CDR1 and CDR2 (germline): SGHRS, YFSETQ. Trimming stripped 4 bases from V and 1 base from J, with 10 bases between.

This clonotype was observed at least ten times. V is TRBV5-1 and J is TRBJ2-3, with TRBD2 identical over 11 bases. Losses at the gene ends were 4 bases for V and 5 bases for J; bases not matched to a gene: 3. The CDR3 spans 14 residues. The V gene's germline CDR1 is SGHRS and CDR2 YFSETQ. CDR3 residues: CASSPGTSGDTQYF. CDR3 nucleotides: TGCGCCAGCAGCCCGGGGACTAGCGGAGATACGCAGTATTTT.

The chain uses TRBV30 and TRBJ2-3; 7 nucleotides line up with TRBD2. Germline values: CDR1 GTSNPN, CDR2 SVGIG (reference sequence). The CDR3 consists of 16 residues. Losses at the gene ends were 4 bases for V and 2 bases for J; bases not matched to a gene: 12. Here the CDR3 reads CAWTLLRGGVTDTQYF. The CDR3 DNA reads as TGTGCCTGGACGTTGCTGCGCGGGGGTGTCACAGATACGCAGTATTTT.

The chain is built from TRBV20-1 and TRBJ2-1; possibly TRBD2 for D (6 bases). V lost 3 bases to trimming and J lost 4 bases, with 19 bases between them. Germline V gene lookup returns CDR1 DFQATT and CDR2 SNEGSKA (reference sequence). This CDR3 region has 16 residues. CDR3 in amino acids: CSASRTSRLTYNEQFF. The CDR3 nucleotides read TGCAGTGCTAGTCGTACTAGCCGGCTTACATACAATGAGCAGTTCTTC.

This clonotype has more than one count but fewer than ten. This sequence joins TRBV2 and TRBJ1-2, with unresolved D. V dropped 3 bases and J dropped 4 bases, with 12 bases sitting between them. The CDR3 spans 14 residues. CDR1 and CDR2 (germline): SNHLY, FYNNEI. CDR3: CASSEEHGGYGYTF. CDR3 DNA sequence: TGTGCCAGCAGTGAGGAGCATGGTGGCTATGGCTACACCTTC.

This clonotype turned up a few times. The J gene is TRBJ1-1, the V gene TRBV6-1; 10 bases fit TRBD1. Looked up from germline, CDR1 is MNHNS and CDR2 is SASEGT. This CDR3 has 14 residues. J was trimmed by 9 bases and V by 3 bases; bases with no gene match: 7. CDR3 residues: CASSDPGTGEQAFF. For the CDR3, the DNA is TGTGCCAGCAGTGACCCCGGGACAGGGGAGCAAGCTTTCTTT.

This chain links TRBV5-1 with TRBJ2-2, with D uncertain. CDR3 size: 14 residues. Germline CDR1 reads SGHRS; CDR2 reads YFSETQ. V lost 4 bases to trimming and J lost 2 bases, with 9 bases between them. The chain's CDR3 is CASSPGSNTGELFF. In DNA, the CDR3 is TGCGCCAGCAGCCCCGGGTCCAACACCGGGGAGCTGTTTTTT.

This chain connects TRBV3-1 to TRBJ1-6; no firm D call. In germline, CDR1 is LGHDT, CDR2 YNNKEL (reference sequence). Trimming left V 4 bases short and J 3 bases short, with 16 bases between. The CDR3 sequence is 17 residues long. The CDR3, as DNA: TGTGCCAGCAGCCCCTCTCGCGGAACCATCTATAATTCACCCCTCCACTTT. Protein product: CASSPSRGTIYNSPLHF.

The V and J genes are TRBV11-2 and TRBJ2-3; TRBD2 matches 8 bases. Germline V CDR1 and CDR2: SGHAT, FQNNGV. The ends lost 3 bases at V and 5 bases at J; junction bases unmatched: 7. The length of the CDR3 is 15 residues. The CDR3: CASSLERLAQDTQYF. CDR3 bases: TGTGCCAGCAGCTTGGAAAGACTAGCGCAAGATACGCAGTATTTT.

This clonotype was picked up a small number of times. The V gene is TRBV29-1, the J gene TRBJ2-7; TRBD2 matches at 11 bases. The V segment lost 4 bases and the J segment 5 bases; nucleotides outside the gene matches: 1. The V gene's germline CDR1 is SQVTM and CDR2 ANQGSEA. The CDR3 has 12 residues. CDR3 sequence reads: CSVVSGRDEQYF. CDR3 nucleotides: TGCAGCGTTGTTAGCGGGAGGGACGAGCAGTACTTC.

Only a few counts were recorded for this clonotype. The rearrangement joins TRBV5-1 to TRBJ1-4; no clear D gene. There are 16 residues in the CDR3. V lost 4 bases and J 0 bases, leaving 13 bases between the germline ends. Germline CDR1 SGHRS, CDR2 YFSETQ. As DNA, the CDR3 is TGCGCCAGCAGCCTAGGACGAGTTGCAACTAATGAAAAACTGTTTTTT. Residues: CASSLGRVATNEKLFF.

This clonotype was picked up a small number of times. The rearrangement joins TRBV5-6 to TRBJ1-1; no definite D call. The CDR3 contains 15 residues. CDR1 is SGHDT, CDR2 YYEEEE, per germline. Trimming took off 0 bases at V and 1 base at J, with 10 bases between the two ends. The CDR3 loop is CASSLAKKRNTEAFF. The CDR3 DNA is TGTGCCAGCAGCTTGGCCAAAAAGAGGAACACTGAAGCTTTCTTT.

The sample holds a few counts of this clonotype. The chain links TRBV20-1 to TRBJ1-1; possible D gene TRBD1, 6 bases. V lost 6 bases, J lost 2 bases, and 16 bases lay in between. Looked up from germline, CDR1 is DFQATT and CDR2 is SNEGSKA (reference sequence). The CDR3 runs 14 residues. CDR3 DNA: TGCAGTGCCCAATGGATGGGGGGCAACACTGAAGCTTTCTTT. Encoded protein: CSAQWMGGNTEAFF.

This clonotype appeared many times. In DNA, the CDR3 is TGCAGTGCTAGACGCGGACAGGGAGGTTCACCCCTCCACTTT. Its protein is CSARRGQGGSPLHF. This chain links TRBV20-1 with TRBJ1-6, with 8 bases lining up with TRBD1. CDR1 DFQATT and CDR2 SNEGSKA come from the germline V gene (reference sequence). The CDR3 runs to 14 residues. The J segment lost 9 bases and the V segment lost 2 bases, leaving 6 bases of the junction unmatched.